The 4 T cell receptor beta chains listed next were all sequenced from one sample in a study of blood T cell repertoires in COVID-19. Profiling relied on immunoSEQ multiplex PCR, and the TCRdb table lists in-frame clones only, not all of them. The sample contains under 50,000 clones, under 95% of which appear only once. Sequenced material: peripheral blood. The receptor set was obtained from a man in his 70s with active COVID-19.

The chain couples TRBV5-5 to TRBJ2-1, with 8 bases lining up with TRBD2. This CDR3 has 18 residues. Germline assignment: CDR1 SGHKS and CDR2 YYEKEE (reference sequence). V lost 4 bases and J lost 0; bases outside the gene matches: 12. CDR3 DNA sequence: TGTGCCAGCAGCCGGGGGGGTAGCGGGGCGAGCTCCTACAATGAGCAGTTCTTC. Encoded protein: CASSRGGSGASSYNEQFF.

CDR3 DNA: TGTGCCAGCAGCGTAGCCGGCAGGGTCAATCAGCCCCAGCATTTT. It is translated as CASSVAGRVNQPQHF. This sequence joins TRBV9 and TRBJ1-5, with D tentatively TRBD1 (5 bases). Trimming pared 0 bases from V and 3 bases from J, leaving 10 bases between. The CDR3 spans 15 residues. In germline, CDR1 is SGDLS, CDR2 YYNGEE.

The chain has TRBV29-1 and TRBJ1-1; 7 positions match TRBD1. The trim removed 2 bases at V and 8 bases at J, leaving 11 bases unmatched. This CDR3 has 14 amino acids. Germline V CDR1 and CDR2: SQVTM, ANQGSEA. This CDR3 reads CSVENKGASTEAFF. The CDR3 DNA reads as TGCAGCGTTGAAAATAAGGGGGCGTCGACAGAAGCTTTCTTT.

The V and J genes are TRBV7-6 and TRBJ1-6, with D maybe TRBD1 (5 bases). Germline values: CDR1 SGHVS, CDR2 FNYEAQ. The CDR3 is 16 residues long. Trimming shortened V by 7 bases and J by 7 bases, and 20 bases separated the two germline ends. CDR3 nucleotide sequence: TGTGCCAGCACTCTGGGGGGTGGCTTAAACAATTCACCCCTCCACTTT. Amino acid sequence: CASTLGGGLNNSPLHF.